This T cell receptor beta chain was sequenced in a study of graft-versus-host responses after intestinal transplantation (dated by TCRdb to the early 2020s). In terms of the full investigation: Recipients received multivisceral, liver-intestinal, or isolated intestinal transplants. Of the 20 to 30 intestinal transplant recipients enrolled in the cohort, one of whom was a retransplant, 3 patients without pretransplant specimens were excluded. After intestinal transplantation, graft-versus-host and host-versus-graft alloreactive T cell clones were followed in the graft, circulation and bone marrow using bulk TCR-beta CDR3 sequencing. Alloreactive clones were identified by sequencing pre-transplant mixed lymphocyte reaction products and comparing these products with unstimulated pre-transplant donor and recipient T cells. Instead of going to the commercial service, samples from a few later patients were sequenced in-house on an Illumina MiSeq and processed with MiXCR. Every recipient was given anti-thymocyte globulin induction, followed by about three years of maintenance tacrolimus and steroids. A peak of at least 4% donor T cells among recipient peripheral blood mononuclear cells was the definition used for donor T cell macrochimerism.

Study-level results and caveats: GvH clones were detected in recipient bone marrow, and some of these GvH clones were observed earlier in ileal mucosa or blood, consistent with an intestinal mucosal origin. The relatively low number and heterogeneity of intestinal transplant patients limited the conclusions. Early after transplant, declines in HvG clones were associated with peak levels of circulating GvH clones. Patients with donor T cell macrochimerism had high GvH to HvG T cell clonal ratios in their allografts.

The label giving this sample's time point can be read as: cells obtained before transplantation from donor or recipient. CD3+CD4+ and CD3+CD8+ populations were FACS-sorted from unstimulated pre-transplant donor and recipient cells taken from spleen or lymph nodes. Comments on this clone: Its antigen is still unknown. Qualities for individual bases were not recorded, and no much larger clone is one base off.

Libraries were made using the immunoSEQ multiplex PCR assay. For most patients, genomic DNA was isolated using the Qiagen DNeasy Blood and Tissue Kit and was shipped frozen to Adaptive Biotechnologies for TCR sequencing. Adaptive Biotechnologies carried out high-throughput TCR-beta CDR3 sequencing of genomic DNA for most patients. The paper's processing steps were these. TCR sequencing data for 15 to 20 patients were retrieved from Adaptive's ImmunoSEQ software; three other patients were processed with MiXCR and VDJtools. CD4 versus CD8 sorting errors were corrected by removing sequences found in both subsets at a frequency ratio below 5:1. CDR3 nucleotide sequences shared between donor and recipient were removed because their origin could not be assigned. To count as alloreactive, a clone needed at least 2-fold expansion over unstimulated cells and a minimum CFSE-low frequency of 0.002% (template counts) or 0.001% (read counts). Clones were considered mappable if detected in sequenced pre-transplant spleen, lymph node, or MLR CFSE-low populations of the donor or recipient. The cumulative frequency of alloreactive clones was calculated as a percentage of all sequences, weighted by copy number. Entries here come from immuneACCESS through TCRdb and include only in-frame sequences with V and J called. Some clones fail to appear in such tables; in the studies checked, an unresolved V gene covers under half of the shortfall, and the cause of the remainder is unknown. The V and J calls and clone size are taken from that table; D and trimming were inferred from the DNA. The sample profile shows about 130,000 clones; over 85% of them were found once. Of the sample, roughly 0.15% is held by the ten largest clones.

Inclusive of the bounding cysteine and phenylalanine, the CDR3 is 19 residues long. The read is trimmed to its CDR3 DNA, 57 bases read in frame from base 1. The germline V gene gives CDR1 as SGHAT and CDR2 as FQNNGV. Trimming leaves V shorter by 2 bases and J shorter by 0 bases, with the junction holding 14 bases beyond the gene matches. This sequence originates from a human donor who received an intestinal transplant. The material was unstimulated CD4+ T cells sorted from spleen or lymph node cells, obtained before intestinal transplant. The chain joins TRBV11-2 to TRBJ2-7; the central 9 bases match TRBD1. At the DNA level, the sequence is TGTGCCAGCAGCTTACCGGGGACAGGGCGTCGGAGGAGCTCCTACGAGCAGTACTTC. It codes for CASSLPGTGRRRSSYEQYF.